The next 28 T cell receptor beta chains were all read from a single sample in a study of blood T cell repertoires in COVID-19. TCRdb keeps only in-frame clones here, not all; method: immunoSEQ multiplex PCR. The table shows 240,000 or so clones, with 80% to 90% occurring only once. Sequencing was performed on peripheral blood. The receptors were gathered from a woman aged 80 or over with COVID-19, enrolled during active disease.

In this sample, this clone turned up once. The V call is TRBV10-1, the J call TRBJ2-1, with 9 bases identical to TRBD2. Germline V gene lookup returns CDR1 WNHNN and CDR2 SYGVQD (reference sequence). CDR3 length: 14 amino acids. The V segment lost 7 bases and the J segment 7 bases; nucleotides outside the gene matches: 8. CDR3 in amino acids: CASTRRGGENEQFF. The CDR3 coding sequence is TGCGCCAGCACCCGGCGGGGGGGGGAGAATGAGCAGTTCTTC.

The V call is TRBV5-1, the J call TRBJ1-1, with D possibly TRBD1 on 6 matching bases. The germline gives CDR1 SGHRS, CDR2 YFSETQ. The CDR3 length is 17 residues. Trimming took 1 base from V and 10 from J, leaving 26 bases between them. The CDR3 region is CASSLLPQGSPQMIAFF. The CDR3 bases are TGCGCCAGCAGCTTGCTCCCACAGGGATCCCCCCAAATGATAGCTTTCTTT.

The chain recombines TRBV9 with TRBJ1-2; no definite D call. The CDR3 is 15 residues long. V dropped 3 bases and J dropped 6 bases, with 18 bases sitting between them. From germline, CDR1 is SGDLS and CDR2 YYNGEE. CDR3 sequence: CASSARTLGRDGYTF. The CDR3 DNA reads as TGTGCCAGCAGCGCTCGGACGCTCGGGCGGGATGGCTACACCTTC. Full variable domain (rest looked up from reference TRBV9 and TRBJ1-2): DSGVTQTPKHLITATGQRVTLRCSPRSGDLSVYWYQQSLDQGLQFLIQYYNGEERAKGNILERFSAQQFPDLHSELNLSSLELGDSALYFCASSARTLGRDGYTFGSGTRLTVV.

This chain joins TRBV20-1 and TRBJ1-1; TRBD1 matches at 7 bases. With V trimmed by 5 bases and J by 5 bases, 2 bases remained unmatched. Germline V gene data show CDR1 as DFQATT and CDR2 as SNEGSKA (reference sequence). The CDR3 is 11 residues long. This CDR3 reads CSADRVTEAFF. DNA of the CDR3: TGCAGTGCTGACAGGGTAACTGAAGCTTTCTTT.

The chain carries TRBV6-5 and TRBJ1-6, with a possible D match to TRBD1 (6 bases). The germline V gene has CDR1 MNHEY and CDR2 SVGAGI. V lost 4 bases, J lost 7 bases, and 8 bases lay in between. This CDR3 contains 13 residues. The CDR3 DNA sequence: TGTGCCAGCAGTTCTCAGGGGAATTCACCCCTCCACTTT. Its protein is CASSSQGNSPLHF.

This clone appeared a few times. This sequence joins TRBV3-1 (or the pseudogene TRBV3-2) and TRBJ2-5; 11 positions match TRBD2. The germline gives CDR1 LGHDT, CDR2 YNNKEL (reference sequence). The CDR3 sequence is 15 residues long. Trimming at V came to 5 bases and at J to 2 bases, leaving 4 bases not matched to a gene. The CDR3 reads CASSFGTSGQETQYF. CDR3 in DNA: TGTGCCAGCAGCTTCGGGACTAGCGGACAAGAGACCCAGTACTTC.

V gene TRBV28 combines with J gene TRBJ1-1, with D possibly TRBD1 on 5 matching bases. CDR3 length equals 13 residues. Trimming cost V 6 bases and J 4 bases, with 12 bases left between them. Germline assignment: CDR1 MDHEN and CDR2 SYDVKM. In DNA, the CDR3 is TGTGCCAGCAGCCTCGGGGGAGGCACTGAAGCTTTCTTT. This translates into CASSLGGGTEAFF. The complete variable domain, with remaining parts taken from reference TRBV28 and TRBJ1-1, reads DVKVTQSSRYLVKRTGEKVFLECVQDMDHENMFWYRQDPGLGLRLIYFSYDVKMKEKGDIPEGYSVSREKKERFSLILESASTNQTSMYLCASSLGGGTEAFFGQGTRLTVV.

A single count supports this clone. V usage is TRBV12-3 or TRBV12-4 and J usage is TRBJ2-7, with 7 nucleotides matching TRBD1. The V and J ends lost 3 bases and 4 bases, in that order; junction bases with no gene match: 3. This CDR3 contains 13 residues. CDR3 in amino acids: CASSLGQTYEQYF. The DNA of the CDR3 is TGTGCCAGCAGTTTGGGACAGACGTACGAGCAGTACTTC.

The chain couples TRBV5-1 to TRBJ1-2; 12 bases line up with TRBD1. V dropped 5 bases and J dropped 6; count of bases not matched to a gene: 14. Per germline, CDR1 SGHRS and CDR2 YFSETQ. CDR3 length equals 17 residues. As DNA, the CDR3 is TGCGCCAGCAGTTCCTCCCGGGACAGGGGGCTCCTGAATGGCTACACCTTC. Amino acid sequence: CASSSSRDRGLLNGYTF.

This clone was counted between two and nine times. The gene calls are TRBV3-1 (or the pseudogene TRBV3-2) and TRBJ2-1; D unresolved. The CDR3 is 12 residues long. The germline gives CDR1 LGHDT, CDR2 YNNKEL (reference sequence). The V and J ends lost 4 bases and 9 bases respectively, with 10 bases between them. CDR3 nucleotide sequence: TGTGCCAGCAGCCGCCCCGGCGGTGAGCAGTTCTTC. Its translation: CASSRPGGEQFF.

The chain's CDR3 is CASSEDQLRQGLIYGYTF. CDR3 bases: TGTGCCAGCAGTGAAGACCAATTACGACAGGGTTTAATTTATGGCTACACCTTC. This chain links TRBV6-1 with TRBJ1-2; 7 nucleotides agree with TRBD1. V was clipped by 1 base and J by 5 bases; unmatched bases: 16. The V gene's germline CDR1 is MNHNS and CDR2 SASEGT. This CDR3 comprises 18 residues.

V usage is TRBV3-1 (or the pseudogene TRBV3-2) and J usage is TRBJ2-3, with TRBD2 matching 7 bases. The CDR3 is made up of 16 amino acids. From germline, CDR1 is LGHDT and CDR2 YNNKEL (reference sequence). The junction had 16 bases not matched to a gene; V was cut back by 5 bases and J by 8 bases. The chain's CDR3 is CASSDRLARSLGTQYF. The DNA of the CDR3 is TGTGCCAGCAGCGATAGACTAGCTAGGTCCCTGGGTACGCAGTATTTT.

The chain joins TRBV6-5 to TRBJ2-2, with a weak D call TRBD1 (6 bases). V gave up 2 bases and J gave up 7 bases, with 17 bases separating them. CDR3 length equals 16 residues. CDR1 is MNHEY, CDR2 SVGAGI, per germline. The CDR3 DNA reads as TGTGCCAGCAGTTACAGGATACCAGGGGCGATCGGGGAGCTGTTTTTT. This encodes CASSYRIPGAIGELFF.

The rearrangement links TRBV2 to TRBJ1-2; D remains ambiguous. Germline V CDR1 and CDR2: SNHLY, FYNNEI. The CDR3 runs 11 residues. Trimming removed 7 bases from V and 13 bases from J, with 16 bases in between. The DNA of the CDR3 is TGTGCCAGCAATCCTTTCGAGTATAGCACCTTC. Translated: CASNPFEYSTF. Supplemented by reference TRBV2 and TRBJ1-2, the full variable domain reads EPEVTQTPSHQVTQMGQEVILRCVPISNHLYFYWYRQILGQKVEFLVSFYNNEISEKSEIFDDQFSVERPDGSNFTLKIRSTKLEDSAMYFCASNPFEYSTFGSGTRLTVV.

The chain links TRBV6-5 to TRBJ1-5; weak D call: TRBD1 (5 bases). CDR1 MNHEY and CDR2 SVGAGI come from the germline V gene. The length of the CDR3 is 14 residues. V was cut by 6 bases and J by 1 base, with 10 bases left in between. DNA for the CDR3: TGTGCCAGCAGCCCCGACAGCAGCAATCAGCCCCAGCATTTT. Amino acid sequence: CASSPDSSNQPQHF.

The chain links TRBV10-1 to TRBJ2-7, with 7 bases identical to TRBD1. This CDR3 comprises 16 residues. Germline loops: CDR1 WNHNN, CDR2 SYGVQD (reference sequence). J gave up 2 bases and V 9 bases, and 16 bases lay outside the gene matches. The DNA for the CDR3 is TGCGCCAGGGCCGCCGGGACAGAAGATCGACCCTACGAGCAGTACTTC. Encoded protein: CARAAGTEDRPYEQYF.

The genes are TRBV28 and TRBJ2-3; a weak D match, TRBD2 (5 bases). V lost 3 bases, J lost 4 bases, and 8 bases lay in between. Germline CDR1 reads MDHEN; CDR2 reads SYDVKM. This CDR3 contains 13 residues. This CDR3 is CASSFSSSDTQYF. CDR3 bases: TGTGCCAGCAGTTTCTCTAGCTCAGATACGCAGTATTTT.

The chain joins TRBV5-6 to TRBJ1-2; a weak D match, TRBD1 (5 bases). The CDR3 totals 14 residues. Germline V gene lookup returns CDR1 SGHDT and CDR2 YYEEEE. V lost 4 bases and J 5 bases, leaving 15 bases between the germline ends. The CDR3 DNA reads TGTGCCAGCAGCCCCGGGGGGTCCCCTTATGGCTACACCTTC. Translating it yields CASSPGGSPYGYTF.

This chain connects TRBV5-4 to TRBJ2-5; 15 bases are shared with TRBD2. Unmatched junction bases numbered 8, after V lost 4 bases and J lost 4 bases. Germline V gives CDR1 SGHNT, CDR2 YYREEE (reference sequence). There are 17 residues in the CDR3. CDR3 protein: CASSPGPGLAGGETQYF. CDR3 DNA sequence: TGTGCCAGCAGCCCGGGCCCGGGACTAGCGGGAGGAGAGACCCAGTACTTC.

The V gene is TRBV5-1, the J gene TRBJ2-6, with TRBD1 matching over 10 bases. Trimming took 5 bases from V and 4 from J; bases not matched to a gene: 12. CDR3 size: 18 residues. CDR1 is SGHRS and CDR2 is YFSETQ in the germline V gene. The CDR3 here is CASSLRQGASLGANVLTF. Here the CDR3 DNA reads TGCGCCAGCAGTCTACGACAGGGGGCGTCGCTGGGGGCCAACGTCCTGACTTTC.

In this sample, this clone turned up once. The rearrangement joins TRBV12-3 or TRBV12-4 to TRBJ2-4; D gene unclear. The CDR3 consists of 12 residues. V was cut by 3 bases and J by 5 bases, with 5 bases left in between. CDR3 amino acids: CASSLRENIQYF. The CDR3 nucleotides are TGTGCCAGCAGTTTGCGAGAAAACATTCAGTACTTC.

In this sample, this clone turned up a few times. CDR3 sequence (DNA): TGTGCCAGCTCTCGTAGGGGGACCTCTGGAAACACCATATATTTT. Residues: CASSRRGTSGNTIYF. The chain combines TRBV18 with TRBJ1-3, with D possibly TRBD1 on 6 matching bases. The germline gives CDR1 KGHSH, CDR2 LQKENI. The CDR3 extends over 15 amino acids. Trimming stripped 6 bases from V and 0 bases from J, with 12 bases between.

The chain recombines TRBV28 with TRBJ2-1; 8 bases are shared with TRBD2. The CDR3 has 20 amino acids. The germline CDR1 and CDR2 sequences are MDHEN and SYDVKM. V lost 6 bases, J lost 0 bases, and 19 bases stayed unmatched. The CDR3 region has the DNA TGTGCCAGCAGAATTTTTAGGTTCCGTAGCGGGGTAAGCTCCTACAATGAGCAGTTCTTC. It is translated as CASRIFRFRSGVSSYNEQFF. The variable domain in full, completed from reference TRBV28 and TRBJ2-1, reads DVKVTQSSRYLVKRTGEKVFLECVQDMDHENMFWYRQDPGLGLRLIYFSYDVKMKEKGDIPEGYSVSREKKERFSLILESASTNQTSMYLCASRIFRFRSGVSSYNEQFFGPGTRLTVL.

The chain links TRBV7-2 to TRBJ2-7; 7 bases are a match to TRBD1. The CDR3 runs 12 residues. Trimming at V came to 3 bases and at J to 6 bases, leaving 2 bases not matched to a gene. CDR1 and CDR2 (germline): SGHTA, FQGNSA. The DNA for the CDR3 is TGTGCCAGCAGCTTGACAGGGACCGAGCAGTACTTC. Its translation is CASSLTGTEQYF.

V and J are TRBV30 and TRBJ2-3; perhaps TRBD1 as D (6 bases). Germline CDR1 is GTSNPN and CDR2 is SVGIG (reference sequence). Trimming took off 0 bases at V and 2 bases at J, with 21 bases between the two ends. The CDR3 runs 18 residues. CDR3 amino acids: CAWSVRIKGQGFTDTQYF. DNA of the CDR3: TGTGCCTGGAGTGTACGGATTAAGGGGCAGGGGTTCACAGATACGCAGTATTTT.

V gene TRBV7-2 combines with J gene TRBJ1-1, with D uncertain. The V gene lost 11 bases and the J gene lost 0 bases, with 13 bases spanning the gap. Germline CDR1 is SGHTA and CDR2 is FQGNSA. CDR3 size: 13 residues. The CDR3 reads CASSGGLNTEAFF. The CDR3 DNA sequence: TGTGCCTCCAGTGGCGGATTGAACACTGAAGCTTTCTTT.

The chain carries TRBV19 and TRBJ1-2; no clear D gene. Germline CDR1 reads LNHDA; CDR2 reads SQIVND (reference sequence). V lost 3 bases to trimming and J lost 2 bases, with 22 bases between them. The CDR3 totals 18 residues. The CDR3 DNA reads as TGTGCCAGTAGTATGGATATCGAGGGCACCAAAACGAACTATGGCTACACCTTC. This gives the protein CASSMDIEGTKTNYGYTF.

The J gene is TRBJ2-3, the V gene TRBV11-2; possibly TRBD1 for D (6 bases). V lost 3 bases and J 2 bases, leaving 9 bases between the germline ends. Germline CDR1 SGHAT, CDR2 FQNNGV. CDR3 length equals 14 residues. For the CDR3, the DNA is TGTGCCAGCAGCTTTAGACAGGACACAGATACGCAGTATTTT. It translates to CASSFRQDTDTQYF. Full variable domain (remainder filled in from reference TRBV11-2 and TRBJ2-3): EAGVAQSPRYKIIEKRQSVAFWCNPISGHATLYWYQQILGQGPKLLIQFQNNGVVDDSQLPKDRFSAERLKGVDSTLKIQPAKLEDSAVYLCASSFRQDTDTQYFGPGTRLTVL.